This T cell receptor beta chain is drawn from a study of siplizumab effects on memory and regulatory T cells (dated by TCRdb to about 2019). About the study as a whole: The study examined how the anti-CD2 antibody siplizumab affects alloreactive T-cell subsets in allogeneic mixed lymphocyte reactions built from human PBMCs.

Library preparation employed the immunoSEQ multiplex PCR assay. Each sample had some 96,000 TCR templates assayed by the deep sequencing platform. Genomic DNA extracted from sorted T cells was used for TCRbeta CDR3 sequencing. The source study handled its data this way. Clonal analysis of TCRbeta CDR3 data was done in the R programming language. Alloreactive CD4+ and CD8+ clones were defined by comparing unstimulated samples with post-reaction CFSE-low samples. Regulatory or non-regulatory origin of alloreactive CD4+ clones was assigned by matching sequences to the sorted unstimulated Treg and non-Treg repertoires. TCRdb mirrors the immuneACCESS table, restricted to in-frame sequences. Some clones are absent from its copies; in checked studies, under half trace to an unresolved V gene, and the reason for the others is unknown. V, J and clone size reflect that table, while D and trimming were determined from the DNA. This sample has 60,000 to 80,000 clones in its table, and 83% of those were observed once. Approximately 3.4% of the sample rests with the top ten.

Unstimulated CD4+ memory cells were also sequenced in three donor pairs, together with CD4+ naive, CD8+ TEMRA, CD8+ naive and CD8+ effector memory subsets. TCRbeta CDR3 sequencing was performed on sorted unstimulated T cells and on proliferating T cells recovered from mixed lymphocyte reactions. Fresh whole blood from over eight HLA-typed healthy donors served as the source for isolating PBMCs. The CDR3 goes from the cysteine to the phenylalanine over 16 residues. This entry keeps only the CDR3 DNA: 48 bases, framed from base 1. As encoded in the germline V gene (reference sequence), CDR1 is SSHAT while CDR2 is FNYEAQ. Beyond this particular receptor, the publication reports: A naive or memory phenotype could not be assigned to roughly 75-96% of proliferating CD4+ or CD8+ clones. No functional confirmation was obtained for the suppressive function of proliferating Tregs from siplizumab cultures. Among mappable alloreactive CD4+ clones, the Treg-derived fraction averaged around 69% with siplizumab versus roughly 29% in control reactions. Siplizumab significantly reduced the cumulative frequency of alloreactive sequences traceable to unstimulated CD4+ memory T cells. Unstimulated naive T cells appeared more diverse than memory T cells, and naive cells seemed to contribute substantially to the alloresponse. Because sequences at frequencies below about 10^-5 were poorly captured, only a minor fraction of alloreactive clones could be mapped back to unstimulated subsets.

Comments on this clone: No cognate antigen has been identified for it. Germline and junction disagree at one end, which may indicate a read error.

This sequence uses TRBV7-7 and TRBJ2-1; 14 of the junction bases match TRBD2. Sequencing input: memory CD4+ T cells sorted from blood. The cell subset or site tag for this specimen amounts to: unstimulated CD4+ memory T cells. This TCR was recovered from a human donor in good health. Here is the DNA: TGTGCTAGCAGCTCGGGGACTAGCGGGAGAATCAATGAGCAGTTCTTC. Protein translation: CASSSGTSGRINEQFF.